This T cell receptor beta chain was captured by sequencing in a study of shared clonotypes between healthy human individuals (dated by TCRdb to the early 2020s). About the investigation overall: The cohort included a few men and a couple of women between 18 and 49 years of age. For each donor, three plates each were used for CD4 naive and CD4 memory, two plates were used for CD8 naive, and one plate was used for CD8 memory. The study deeply sequenced blood TCR repertoires of several healthy adults to estimate repertoire size and the extent of clonotype sharing between individuals. Different laboratories and diverse techniques were used to prepare libraries and sequence TCR repertoires, to increase sequencing depth and limit assay-specific biases. Each donor's leukapheresis produced roughly between about 0.8 and 8.9 billion PBMCs.

The CDR3, cysteine through phenylalanine, is 15 amino acids long. Left in the record is the CDR3 DNA by itself, 45 bases read in frame from the first base. CDR1 is given as LNHDA and CDR2 as SQIVND, both from the germline V gene (reference sequence). The junction carries 18 bases between V and J, which are trimmed by 5 bases and 7 bases respectively. Donors were healthy HIV-negative adults with no recently reported acute infections or vaccinations. Only Caucasian adults living in Nashville, Tennessee, USA were represented among the donors. CD4+ T cells were enriched by magnetic negative selection, after which naive cells were positively selected on CD45RA and the negative fraction was taken as the memory subset. Blood was obtained by leukapheresis, after which PBMCs were separated by Ficoll-Histopaque density gradient centrifugation and cryopreserved in liquid nitrogen vapor phase. Purity and quantity of every magnetically sorted T cell population were checked by analytical flow cytometry. Genomic DNA was isolated from each sorted fraction and quantified by UV absorbance on a Nanodrop 2000c.

Concerning this clone itself: This clone's antigen is unknown. No clone much larger than this one lies a single base away; base qualities are absent.

The paper as a whole reports these results and caveats: Compared with non-shared clonotypes, the clonotypes found in all four sorted-subset donors had higher generation probabilities. Sampling was restricted to blood, and TCR repertoires in tissues likely differ from the TCR repertoires found in blood. Rarefaction of sorted-subset datasets indicated incomplete sequencing despite the large sequencing depth. Pairwise subsampling indicated that sequencing depth was expected to affect the degree of clonotype sharing among donors. Sharing across several donors was observed for roughly 5% of naive CD4, under 4% of naive CD8, 2% to 2.5% of memory CD4, and about 0.38% of memory CD8 clonotypes. Because the study included a small number of donors, the genetic and exposure-history diversity represented was limited. Naive subsets generally had larger estimated clonotype richness than memory subsets did.

TCR CDR3 regions were amplified from genomic DNA by multiplex PCR using the deep immunoSEQ assay. Extracted genomic DNA from each cell subset was spread evenly across all wells of several immunoSEQ 96-well plates, with each plate serving as a replicate. For sorted subsets, 150 to 250 ng of genomic DNA, equivalent to some 30,000 T cell genomes, went into each replicate PCR. Purified libraries were measured with a Qubit 3.0 fluorometer, size-checked on a Bioanalyzer 2100, and measured again with the KAPA Library Quantification kit. A separate single-read 150-cycle Illumina NextSeq 550 flow cell was used to sequence each immunoSEQ 96-well plate. The authors' pipeline ran thus. Because the immunoSEQ output held only junctional sequences and lacked quality scores, the filtering could not match the filtering applied to full-length reads. To assign V/J genes and CDR3, sequences were annotated against IMGT germline references using PyIR, a Python wrapper for IgBLAST v1.9. Reads were removed for weak V/J assignments (E-value above 1e-6), missing CDR3, stop codons, out-of-frame junctions, or ambiguous translated residues. A V3J clonotype was defined by an identical inferred V gene, J gene, and CDR3 amino acid sequence. To compute the percentage overlap between repertoires, the number of shared unique clonotypes was divided by the size of the smaller repertoire. Repertoire richness was assessed with RTK rarefaction, the Chao1 estimator, and Recon v2.1 estimates of unobserved clonotypes. Generation probabilities for all TCRbeta clonotypes obtained by the gDNA method from a handful of donors were computed using OLGA. TCRdb mirrors the immuneACCESS table, restricted to in-frame sequences. Some clones are absent from its copies; in checked studies, under half trace to an unresolved V gene, and the reason for the others is unknown. That table is the source of V, J and clone size, and D and trimming were worked out from the DNA. The table for this sample lists about 2.5 million clones; 85% to 95% of them were counted only once. In total, the top ten clones hold more than 0.35% of the sample.

The rearranged segments are TRBV19 and TRBJ1-5; the D gene is perhaps TRBD1, on 6 matching bases. The sample comprised naive CD4+ T cells from PBMCs. The sample's cell subset or site, from its label and the paper: CD45RA+ positively selected. This clonotype was sampled from a young man in good health. Some clones in this sample may be carry-over from other donors' samples. The CDR3 protein sequence reads: CASSLQGQSRQPQHF. The DNA sequence is given as TGTGCCAGTAGTTTGCAGGGGCAATCCCGCCAGCCCCAGCATTTT.